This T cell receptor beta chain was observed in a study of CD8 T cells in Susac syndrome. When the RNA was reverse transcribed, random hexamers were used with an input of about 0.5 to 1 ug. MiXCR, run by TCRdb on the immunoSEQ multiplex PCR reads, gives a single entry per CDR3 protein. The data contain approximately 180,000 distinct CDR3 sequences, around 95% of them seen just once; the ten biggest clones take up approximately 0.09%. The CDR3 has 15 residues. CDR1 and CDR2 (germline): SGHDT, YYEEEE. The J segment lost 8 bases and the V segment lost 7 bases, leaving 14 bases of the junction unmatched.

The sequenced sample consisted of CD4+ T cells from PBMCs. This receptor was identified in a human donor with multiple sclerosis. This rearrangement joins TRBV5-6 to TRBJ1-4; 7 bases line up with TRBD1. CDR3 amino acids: CASGNLTGWGEKLFF. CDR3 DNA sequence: TGTGCCAGCGGAAATCTGACAGGGTGGGGAGAAAAACTGTTTTTT.